A single sample gave rise to the 3 T cell receptor beta chains below, sequenced in a study of human T cells and chemical hapten exposure. In TCRdb, the RACE reads were re-called with MiXCR into one record per CDR3 protein. The table lists about 64,000 distinct CDR3 sequences, approximately 11% of them singletons. Time point given: patch test 3, about 24 weeks after DPC sensitization. Described treatment: therapeutic diphenylcyclopropenone sensitization with weekly scalp DPC. Sequencing used whole blood, obtained in connection with sensitization to the hapten diphenylcyclopropenone (DPC). The origin of the receptors is a woman in her 30s with alopecia areata. Some clones in this sample may be carry-over from other donors' samples.

This clonotype has a handful of counts. The chain uses TRBV28 and TRBJ2-3; 7 bases are a match to TRBD1. Trimming took 6 bases from V and 4 from J; bases not matched to a gene: 1. Germline V lookup: CDR1 MDHEN, CDR2 SYDVKM. CDR3 size: 12 residues. CDR3 protein: CASRTGPDTQYF. As DNA, the CDR3 is TGTGCCAGCAGGACAGGGCCAGATACGCAGTATTTT.

This clonotype turned up a few times. The junction departs from germline at one end; a sequencing error may be responsible. The V call is TRBV7-2, the J call TRBJ1-1, with D uncertain. This CDR3 region has 13 residues. Per germline, CDR1 SGHTA and CDR2 FQGNSA. In DNA form, the CDR3 reads TGTGCCGGCAGCTCCCAAAGGGACACTGAAGCTTTCTTT. Translating gives CAGSSQRDTEAFF.

This clonotype was counted at least ten times. The gene calls are TRBV28 and TRBJ1-1; no definite D call. Trimming removed 6 bases at V and 12 bases at J, with 17 bases between. Germline V CDR1 and CDR2: MDHEN, SYDVKM. This CDR3 region has 12 residues. The CDR3, as DNA: TGTGCCAGCAGCCTAAACACGGACGTGTCTTTCTTT. It codes for CASSLNTDVSFF.